This T cell receptor beta chain stems from a study of blood T cell repertoires in COVID-19. For the study at large: COVID-19 samples from acute and convalescent phases originated in the United States, Italy and Spain. Nucleic acid was either cDNA or gDNA, and it came from T cells, B-cell-depleted T cells, or PBMCs.

Authors' data handling: Reference gene primer amplification gave estimated nucleated cell counts. Sequencing used immunoSEQ multiplex PCR; TCRdb keeps in-frame clones, though not all of them. V, J and clone size are those of that table, while D and trimming were read from the DNA. The table shows 150,000 or so clones, with roughly four fifths occurring only once. This TCR was sampled from a woman aged 80 or over with acute or convalescent COVID-19. What was sequenced was peripheral blood.

DNA of the CDR3: TGTGCCAGCAGTGAAGCGGGCGGGCTTTATGGCTACACCTTC. Its translation is CASSEAGGLYGYTF. The chain employs TRBV6-1 and TRBJ1-2; D gene unclear. V lost 0 bases and J 5 bases, leaving 10 bases between the germline ends. There are 14 residues in the CDR3. Germline loops: CDR1 MNHNS, CDR2 SASEGT.